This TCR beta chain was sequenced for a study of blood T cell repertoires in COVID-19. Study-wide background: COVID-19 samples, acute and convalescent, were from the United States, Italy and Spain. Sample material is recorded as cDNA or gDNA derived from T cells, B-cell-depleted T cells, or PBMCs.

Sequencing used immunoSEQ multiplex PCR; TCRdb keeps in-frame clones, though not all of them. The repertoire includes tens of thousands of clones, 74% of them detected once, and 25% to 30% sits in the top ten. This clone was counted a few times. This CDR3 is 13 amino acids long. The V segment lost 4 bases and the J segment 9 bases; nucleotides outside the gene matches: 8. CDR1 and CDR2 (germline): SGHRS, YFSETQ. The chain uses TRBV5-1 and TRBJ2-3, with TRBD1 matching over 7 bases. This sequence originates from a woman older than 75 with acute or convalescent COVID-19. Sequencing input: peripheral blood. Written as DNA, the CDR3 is TGCGCCAGCAGCGCCCCACAGGGGTCCACGCAGTATTTT. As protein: CASSAPQGSTQYF. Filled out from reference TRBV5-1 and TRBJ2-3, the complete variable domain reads KAGVTQTPRYLIKTRGQQVTLSCSPISGHRSVSWYQQTPGQGLQFLFEYFSETQRNKGNFPGRFSGRQFSNSRSEMNVSTLELGDSALYLCASSAPQGSTQYFGPGTRLTVL.